This T cell receptor (beta chain) was sequenced in a study of cytomegalovirus exposure and HLA in healthy donors (dated by TCRdb to the late 2010s). Background for the entire study: An earlier analysis of several hundred of the donors reported over 250 Gb of sequence data and some 110 million unique TCR beta sequences obtained from roughly 180 million T cells. Roughly 300 gigabases of sequencing data and approximately 84 million unique TCR sequences were included in an early release covering about 620 HLA-typed donors. All discovery cohort repertoires had been generated on a single sequencing platform. In a later genetic analysis, genome-wide SNP genotypes for 398 of the 666 donors were used, and that subset was treated as a discovery cohort. In a later analysis, previously published TCR beta repertoires from several hundred donors were re-analyzed and high-resolution HLA genotyping was added so that TCR occurrence patterns could be studied. To predict cytomegalovirus infection status, the study brought together high-throughput TCR immunosequencing, statistical association of individual TCRs with disease status, and machine learning. In addition to the first cohort of several hundred subjects, a separate validation cohort of 130 or so different subjects was used. Using immunosequencing, the study profiled T cell repertoires from roughly 650 subjects and related those repertoires to cytomegalovirus serostatus. HLA typing covered class I and class II loci at four-digit resolution. Rather than drawing on any new phenotypic data, the later analysis identified candidate immune exposures from TCR beta sequences and the way those sequences occurred across donors. Typing coverage differed by locus: A, B, C, DRB1 and DQB1 were typed in about 629-640 donors, DQA1 in about 560, DPA1 in some 610, and DPB1 in around 440. Among over 350 genotyped donors of the cohort, an average of around 240,000 unique TCR beta nucleotide sequences were sequenced per donor, roughly 18% of them non-productive. Five DR-DQ haplotypes were treated as single units for association and clustering because of strong linkage in the cohort. In an earlier analysis of roughly 540 of the donors, high-throughput TCR beta sequencing was used to judge whether each TCR beta V gene segment behaved as functional or pseudogenic. Donor age, sex, ethnicity and CMV serostatus were compiled alongside the repertoire data. The aim of the study was to test whether cataloging public T cell receptors could identify signatures of past pathogen exposure. Of the 300 to 450 genotyped donors, less than 85% were placed in the genetic ancestry cluster associated with self-reported Caucasian donors. Findings and caveats that apply to the study as a whole: The authors suggested that the approach could potentially be generalized to other disease states and immunological phenotypes. A few of the identified cytomegalovirus-associated TCR beta chains were confirmed in vitro to be specific for cytomegalovirus antigens. This cohort had only TCR beta chains sequenced, and the lack of alpha or paired-chain data limited which features could be detected. According to a later analysis, most CMV-associated TCR beta chains appeared to be HLA-restricted, and the HLA associations seemed to be driven largely by CMV exposure. In a later analysis, the rate of TCR association differed among HLA loci, with DRB1 alleles having the most associated TCRs and HLA-C alleles having the fewest. The earlier analysis of 587 of the donors excluded some 15 rarely observed V segments, including chromosome 9 orphons, because counts were too low. In both the original and validation cohorts, the classifier was reported to diagnose cytomegalovirus status with high specificity and sensitivity. The sequencing pipeline was judged likely to have produced a cluster of highly shared sequence variants as a technical artifact. A further reported finding was that TCR beta sequences accurately predicted the HLA-A and HLA-B alleles for most subjects in the first cohort. Some IMGT-functional V segments, including TRBV6-2 and TRBV6-3, could not be distinguished by the 87-base-pair reads and were therefore excluded. The presence/absence analyses assumed that sequencing depth was roughly uniform across donors, and that assumption may not be true. The only immune exposure information available for the cohort was CMV serostatus. Broadly in line with IMGT annotations, most TCR beta V segments showed up in productive rearrangements about 87% or about 30% of the time in an earlier analysis of around 600 of the donors. Assigning TCR associations to individual alleles was difficult when HLA alleles, especially DR and DQ, strongly co-occurred. Linkage disequilibrium might explain the correlated functional status among segregating V segments, but an unknown experimental factor could not be excluded. Because HLA typing was unavailable for some donors at each locus, only the typed subset was used in association tests. In a later analysis, several top co-occurrence clusters were reported to appear linked to parvovirus B19, influenza, CMV and Epstein-Barr virus. In a later analysis, HLA-associated TCR beta chains showed more clonal expansion and lower generation probabilities than non-associated chains that were equally common. In a later genetic analysis, fewer N-insertions in productive TCRs were reported among donors in an Asian-associated ancestry cluster than the approximately 710-donor mean. In the study, around 160 TCR beta chains were listed as associated with cytomegalovirus. At a false discovery rate of 0.05, a later analysis linked 16,951 TCR beta sequences to specific HLA alleles. V-gene and J-gene trimming of TCR beta chains was associated with a missense DCLRE1C variant in a later genetic analysis, and the association was replicated in an independent cohort. Across donors, most TCR sequences were observed very rarely, whereas some public TCRs were present in many individuals.

The cohort consisted of approximately 690 healthy bone marrow donors. At the time of sampling, all cohort members were nominally healthy, though unrecorded immune exposures were likely present. CMV serostatus was positive for 289 and negative for about half of the roughly 700 cohort members, and was not recorded for this donor. Every donor gave a peripheral blood sample, and the peripheral blood mononuclear cells from that sample were used for TCR beta sequencing. Genomic DNA extraction from the blood cell samples was performed with the Qiagen DNeasy Blood Extraction Kit. The CDR3 spans 12 residues, from the cysteine through the phenylalanine. Solely the CDR3 DNA is kept, with 36 bases framed from the first base. V and J lose 0 bases and 8 bases, and a span of 8 bases separates them. Taken from the germline V gene, the CDR1 and CDR2 loops are SGHDT and YYEEEE. Comments on this clone: The specificity of this receptor is unknown. No base quality information exists; no much larger clone differs at one position.

Library preparation used the immunoSEQ multiplex PCR assay. For the multiplex PCR, a mixture combining 60 forward primers for TCR Vbeta segments and 13 reverse primers for TCR Jbeta segments was used. The CDR3 region of rearranged TCR beta genes was amplified from genomic DNA with a multiplex PCR assay. On the Illumina HiSeq System, the amplified TCR beta libraries were sequenced as 87-base-pair reads. Per the authors' processing: A later analysis tallied approximately 87 million unique TCR beta chains across the 666 repertoires, and around 10 million of those chains were shared by two or more donors. Raw reads were error-corrected and collapsed into unique sequences with a nearest-neighbor algorithm that merged closely related sequences to remove PCR and sequencing errors. Alignment of CDR3 sequences to IMGT reference sequences was used to assign V, D and J gene segments. For a sequence to be retained, at least a six-nucleotide match to both a V gene segment and a J gene segment was required. A rearrangement was called productive if the CDR3 had no stop codons and remained in frame with V and J, and every other rearrangement was called non-productive. CDR3 was defined according to IMGT convention as the region running from the second conserved V-encoded cysteine to the conserved J-encoded phenylalanine. In an earlier analysis of 500 to 650 of the donors, sequences lacking an unambiguous match to a single V gene segment were excluded. An earlier analysis of over 450 of the donors classified V segments as functional when productive rearrangements were above 56.7% and as segregating when the standard deviation between donors was above 5%. A statistical classification framework was built to diagnose cytomegalovirus status from the catalog of TCR beta chain sequences. A later analysis assigned V and J genes by comparing TCR nucleotide sequences with IMGT/GENE-DB human TR gene sequences. Using the TCRdist pipeline, a later analysis assigned CDR3 sequences along with most-parsimonious VDJ recombination scenarios. In a later analysis, each TCR beta chain was defined by its CDR3 amino acid sequence together with its V-gene family, and reads lacking a unique V-gene family were excluded. To address suspected cross-contamination and a sequencing artifact, a later analysis removed 592 highly shared, low-generation-probability nucleotide sequences. In a later analysis, a clonal expansion index was calculated for each public chain from normalized within-repertoire ranks of inferred template counts. A later analysis computed generation probabilities with a VDJ recombination model fitted to out-of-frame rearrangements, and checked the results against IGoR. Hypergeometric tests were used in a later analysis to score TCR-TCR, TCR-HLA and TCR-CMV co-occurrence, with a repertoire-size bias correction applied to the TCR pairs. False discovery rates were estimated in a later analysis by permuting HLA or CMV assignments 20 times. In a later analysis, co-occurring TCRs were grouped using DBSCAN, with TCRdist sequence similarity added in when clustering inside HLA-allele-positive subsets. Co-occurrence clustering excluded repertoires with fewer than 30,000 or more than 120,000 public chains, plus five with anomalous nucleotide sharing. Imported from immuneACCESS, the table was reduced by TCRdb to in-frame sequences with V and J called. These copies leave out some clones; in studies compared against another copy, an unresolved V gene accounts for under half, and the cause of the remainder is not known. That table supplies the V and J calls and clone size; D and trimming were determined from the DNA. A total of approximately 150,000 clones appear in this sample, under 85% of them only once. The ten largest make up under 2.5% of the sample.

This sequence was found in a human donor in good health. The sequenced sample consisted of PBMCs. The chain joins TRBV5-6 to TRBJ1-2; there is no confident call for the D gene. For the CDR3, the sequence is CASSLVPSGYTF. The sequenced DNA: TGTGCCAGCAGCTTGGTTCCGAGCGGCTACACCTTC.